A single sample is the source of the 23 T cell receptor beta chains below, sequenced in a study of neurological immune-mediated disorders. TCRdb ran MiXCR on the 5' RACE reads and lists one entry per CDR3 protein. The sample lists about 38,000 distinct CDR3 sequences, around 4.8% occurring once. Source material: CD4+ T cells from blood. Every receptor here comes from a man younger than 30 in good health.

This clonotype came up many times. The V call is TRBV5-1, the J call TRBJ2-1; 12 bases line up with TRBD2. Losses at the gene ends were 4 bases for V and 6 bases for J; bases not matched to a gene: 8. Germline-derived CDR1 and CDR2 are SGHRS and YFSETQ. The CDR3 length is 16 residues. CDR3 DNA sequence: TGCGCCAGCAGCACCCAACGGACTAGCGGGGTCAATGAGCAGTTCTTC. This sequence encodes CASSTQRTSGVNEQFF.

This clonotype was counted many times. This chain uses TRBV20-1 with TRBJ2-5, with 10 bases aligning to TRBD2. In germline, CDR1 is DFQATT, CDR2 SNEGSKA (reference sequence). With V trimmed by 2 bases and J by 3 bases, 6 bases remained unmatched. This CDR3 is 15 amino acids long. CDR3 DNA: TGCAGTGCTAGACTAGCCGGGACTAGCGAAGAGACCCAGTACTTC. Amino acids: CSARLAGTSEETQYF.

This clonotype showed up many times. DNA of the CDR3: TGTGCCAGCAGCCCCCTTATGTCCTCACCCCTCCACTTT. Residues: CASSPLMSSPLHF. The rearrangement links TRBV12-3 or TRBV12-4 to TRBJ1-6; D not resolved. This CDR3 contains 13 residues. V was trimmed by 6 bases and J by 10 bases, leaving 13 bases between them.

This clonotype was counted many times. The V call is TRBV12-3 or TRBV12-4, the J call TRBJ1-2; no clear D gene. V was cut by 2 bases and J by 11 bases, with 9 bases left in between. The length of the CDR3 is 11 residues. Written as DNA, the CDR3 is TGTGCCAGCAGTTTAAGCACAGAGTACACCTTC. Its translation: CASSLSTEYTF.

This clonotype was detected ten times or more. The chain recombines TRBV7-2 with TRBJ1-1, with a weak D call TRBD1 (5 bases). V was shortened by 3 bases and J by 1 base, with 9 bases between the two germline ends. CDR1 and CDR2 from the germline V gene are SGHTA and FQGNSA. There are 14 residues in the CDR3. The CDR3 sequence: CASSFYQGNTEAFF. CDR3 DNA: TGTGCCAGCAGCTTTTATCAGGGGAACACTGAAGCTTTCTTT. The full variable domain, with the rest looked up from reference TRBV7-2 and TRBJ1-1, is GAGVSQSPSNKVTEKGKDVELRCDPISGHTALYWYRQSLGQGLEFLIYFQGNSAPDKSGLPSDRFSAERTGGSVSTLTIQRTQQEDSAVYLCASSFYQGNTEAFFGQGTRLTVV.

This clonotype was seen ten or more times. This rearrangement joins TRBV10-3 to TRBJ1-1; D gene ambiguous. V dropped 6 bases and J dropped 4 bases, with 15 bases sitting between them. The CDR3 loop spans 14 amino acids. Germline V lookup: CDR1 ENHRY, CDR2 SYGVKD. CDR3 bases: TGTGCCATCAGAACGGACGGAGAGCTCACTGAAGCTTTCTTT. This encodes CAIRTDGELTEAFF.

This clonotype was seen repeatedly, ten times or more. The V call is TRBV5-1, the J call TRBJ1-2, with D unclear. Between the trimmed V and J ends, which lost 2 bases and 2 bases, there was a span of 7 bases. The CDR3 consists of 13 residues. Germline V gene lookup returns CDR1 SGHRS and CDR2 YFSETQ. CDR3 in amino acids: CASSFDGNYGYTF. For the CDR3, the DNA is TGCGCCAGCAGCTTTGACGGCAACTATGGCTACACCTTC.

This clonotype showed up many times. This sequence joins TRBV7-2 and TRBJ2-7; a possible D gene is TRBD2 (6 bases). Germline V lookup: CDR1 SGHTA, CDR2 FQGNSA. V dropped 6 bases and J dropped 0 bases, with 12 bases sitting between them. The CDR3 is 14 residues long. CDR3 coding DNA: TGTGCCAGCAGTCCGCTGGGGGGCTCCTACGAGCAGTACTTC. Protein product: CASSPLGGSYEQYF.

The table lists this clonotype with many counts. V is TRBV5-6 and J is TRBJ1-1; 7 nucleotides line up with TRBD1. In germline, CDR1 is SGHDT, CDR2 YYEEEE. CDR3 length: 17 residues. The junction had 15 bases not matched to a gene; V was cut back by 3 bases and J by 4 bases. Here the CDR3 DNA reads TGTGCCAGCAGCTGGGGGGCGGGGAGGGGGCAGGGCACTGAAGCTTTCTTT. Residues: CASSWGAGRGQGTEAFF.

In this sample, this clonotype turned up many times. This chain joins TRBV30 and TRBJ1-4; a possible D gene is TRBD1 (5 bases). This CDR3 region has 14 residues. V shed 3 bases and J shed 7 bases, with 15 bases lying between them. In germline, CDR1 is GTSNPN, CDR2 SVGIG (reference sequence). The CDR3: CAWSHGGGSEKLFF. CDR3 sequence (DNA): TGTGCCTGGAGCCACGGGGGGGGGAGTGAAAAACTGTTTTTT.

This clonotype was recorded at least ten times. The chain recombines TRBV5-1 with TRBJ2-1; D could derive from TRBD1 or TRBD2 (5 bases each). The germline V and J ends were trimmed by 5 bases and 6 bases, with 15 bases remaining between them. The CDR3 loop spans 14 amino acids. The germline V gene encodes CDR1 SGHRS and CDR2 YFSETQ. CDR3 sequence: CASSSGTIGNEQFF. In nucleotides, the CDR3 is TGCGCCAGCAGTTCCGGGACGATCGGCAATGAGCAGTTCTTC.

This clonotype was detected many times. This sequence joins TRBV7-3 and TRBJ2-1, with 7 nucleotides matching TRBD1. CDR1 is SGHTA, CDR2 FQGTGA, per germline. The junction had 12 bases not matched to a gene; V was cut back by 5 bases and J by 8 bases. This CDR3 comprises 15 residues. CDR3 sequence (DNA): TGTGCCAGCAGCAAGAGAGACACAGGGGATCATGAGCAGTTCTTC. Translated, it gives CASSKRDTGDHEQFF.

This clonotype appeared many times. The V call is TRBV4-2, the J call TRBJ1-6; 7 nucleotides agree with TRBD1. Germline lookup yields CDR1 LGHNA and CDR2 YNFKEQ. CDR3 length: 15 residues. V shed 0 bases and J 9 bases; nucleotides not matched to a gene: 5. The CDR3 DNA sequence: TGTGCCAGCAGCCAAGATCCCCAGGGGGGTTCACCCCTCCACTTT. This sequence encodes CASSQDPQGGSPLHF.

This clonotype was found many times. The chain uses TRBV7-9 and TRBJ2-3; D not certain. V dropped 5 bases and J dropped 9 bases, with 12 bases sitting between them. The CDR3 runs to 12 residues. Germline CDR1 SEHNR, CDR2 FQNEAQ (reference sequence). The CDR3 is CASSDLRSTQYF. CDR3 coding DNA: TGTGCCAGCAGCGATCTCAGGTCGACGCAGTATTTT.

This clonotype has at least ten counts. CDR3 loop: CASSPREIQFF. In DNA, the CDR3 is TGTGCCAGCAGTCCCCGGGAGATACAGTTCTTC. The chain has TRBV6-8 and TRBJ2-1, with D possibly TRBD2 on 6 matching bases. Germline values: CDR1 MNHGY, CDR2 SAAAGT. V was shortened by 5 bases and J by 13 bases, with 12 bases between the two germline ends. The CDR3 runs 11 residues.

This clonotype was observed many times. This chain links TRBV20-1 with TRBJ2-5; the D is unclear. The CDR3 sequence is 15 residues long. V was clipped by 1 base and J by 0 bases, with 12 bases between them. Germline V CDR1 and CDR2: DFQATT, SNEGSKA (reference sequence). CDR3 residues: CSARGSTGNQETQYF. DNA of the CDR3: TGCAGTGCTAGAGGTAGTACGGGTAACCAAGAGACCCAGTACTTC.

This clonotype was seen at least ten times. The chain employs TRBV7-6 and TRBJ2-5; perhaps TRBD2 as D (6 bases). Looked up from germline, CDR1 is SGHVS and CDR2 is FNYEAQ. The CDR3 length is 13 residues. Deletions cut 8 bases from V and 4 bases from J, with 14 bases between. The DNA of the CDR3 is TGTGCCAGCGGTTCTACCGGGGGAGAGACCCAGTACTTC. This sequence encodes CASGSTGGETQYF. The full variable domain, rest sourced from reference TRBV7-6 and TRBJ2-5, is GAGVSQSPRYKVTKRGQDVALRCDPISGHVSLYWYRQALGQGPEFLTYFNYEAQQDKSGLPNDRFSAERPEGSISTLTIQRTEQRDSAMYRCASGSTGGETQYFGPGTRLLVL.

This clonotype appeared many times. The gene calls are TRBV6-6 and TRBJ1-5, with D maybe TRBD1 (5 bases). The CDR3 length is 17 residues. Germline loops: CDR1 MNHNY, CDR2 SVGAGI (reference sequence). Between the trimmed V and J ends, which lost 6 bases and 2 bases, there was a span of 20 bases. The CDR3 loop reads CASSPLGGGRGNQPQHF. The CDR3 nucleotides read TGTGCCAGCAGCCCTCTCGGGGGAGGACGGGGCAATCAGCCCCAGCATTTT.

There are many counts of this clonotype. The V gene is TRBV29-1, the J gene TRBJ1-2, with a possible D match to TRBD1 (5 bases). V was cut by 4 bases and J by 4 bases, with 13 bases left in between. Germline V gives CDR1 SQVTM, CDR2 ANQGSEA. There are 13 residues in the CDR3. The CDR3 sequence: CSVVGPGVYGYTF. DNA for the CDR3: TGCAGCGTTGTCGGACCGGGGGTCTATGGCTACACCTTC.

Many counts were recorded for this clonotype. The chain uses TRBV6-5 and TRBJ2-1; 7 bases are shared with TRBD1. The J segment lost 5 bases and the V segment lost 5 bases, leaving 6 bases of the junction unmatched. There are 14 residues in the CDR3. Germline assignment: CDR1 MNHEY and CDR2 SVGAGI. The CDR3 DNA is TGTGCCAGCAGTAACCGGGACAGACACAATGAGCAGTTCTTC. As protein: CASSNRDRHNEQFF.

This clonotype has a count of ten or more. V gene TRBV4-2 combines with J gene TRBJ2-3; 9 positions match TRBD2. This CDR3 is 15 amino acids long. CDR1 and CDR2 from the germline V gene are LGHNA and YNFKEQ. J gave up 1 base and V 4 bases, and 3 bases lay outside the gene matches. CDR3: CASSRERGGTDTQYF. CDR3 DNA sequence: TGTGCCAGCAGCCGGGAGCGGGGGGGCACAGATACGCAGTATTTT.

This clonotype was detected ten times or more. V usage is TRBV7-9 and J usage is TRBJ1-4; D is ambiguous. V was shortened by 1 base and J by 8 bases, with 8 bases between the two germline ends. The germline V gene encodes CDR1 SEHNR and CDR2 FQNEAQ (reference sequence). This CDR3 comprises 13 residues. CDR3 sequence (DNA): TGTGCCAGCAGCTTAGAGTGGGAGGAAAAACTGTTTTTT. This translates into CASSLEWEEKLFF.

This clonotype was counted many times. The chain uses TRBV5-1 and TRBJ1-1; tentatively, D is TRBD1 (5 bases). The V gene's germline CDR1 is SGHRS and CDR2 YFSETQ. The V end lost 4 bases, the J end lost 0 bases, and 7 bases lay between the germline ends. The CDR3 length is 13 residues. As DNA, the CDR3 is TGCGCCAGCAGCGAGGGGATGAACACTGAAGCTTTCTTT. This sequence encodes CASSEGMNTEAFF.